The entry that follows covers one TCR beta chain sequence. What it binds is unknown. An end of the junction does not agree with germline; a read error may underlie this. A J-beta primer mix and a sample-barcoded 5' primer were used in a second PCR of about 7 to 11 cycles. Carrying 12 random nucleotides, a template-switch adaptor labeled each individual cDNA molecule. From the 5' RACE reads, TCRdb called clonotypes with MiXCR, one entry per CDR3 protein. This table holds hundreds of thousands of distinct CDR3 sequences, about a quarter found once. The germline V gene encodes CDR1 MDHEN and CDR2 SYDVKM. CDR3 length: 12 amino acids. Approximately 10 milliliters was the volume of peripheral blood drawn from each donor. The data are from a study of blood T cells in healthy people across ages. Study-level findings and limits: The unsorted PBMCs prevented any conclusive comparison of naive versus antigen-experienced cells.

The data also belong to a second study, concerning T cells of mothers and their children.

The sample taken for sequencing was blood. V gene TRBV28 combines with J gene TRBJ2-5; either TRBD1 or TRBD2 may fit D (5 bases each). The source is a boy younger than 18 in good health. The chain's CDR3 is CTSRDPIETQYF. Here the CDR3 DNA reads TGTACCAGCAGGGACCCGATAGAGACCCAGTACTTC.